Reported below is one T cell receptor beta chain. These data originate in a study of blood T cells in healthy people across ages. Looked up from germline, CDR1 is SGHRS and CDR2 is YFSETQ. The CDR3 runs to 14 residues. Trimming at V came to 4 bases and at J to 4 bases, leaving 5 bases not matched to a gene. Primers used in a second PCR of about 7 to 12 cycles were a sample-barcoded 5' primer and a J-beta primer mix. TCRdb re-derived calls from the 5' RACE reads in MiXCR, one entry per CDR3 protein. The repertoire holds about 650,000 distinct CDR3 sequences, about 34% seen once, with about 16% in the top ten.

The chain couples TRBV5-1 to TRBJ1-1; 9 bases map to TRBD1. The sequence derives from a woman aged 80 or over in good health. Material: blood. This CDR3 is CASSAGQGGTEAFF. CDR3 DNA sequence: TGCGCCAGCAGCGCGGGACAGGGAGGCACTGAAGCTTTCTTT.